This T cell receptor (beta chain) was found in a study of blood T cell repertoires in COVID-19. On the study more broadly: Samples came from the United States, Italy and Spain, spanning acute and convalescent COVID-19. Sources were T cells, B-cell-depleted T cells, or PBMCs; the material itself was cDNA or gDNA.

The CDR3 consists of 13 residues. Germline V lookup: CDR1 SGHTS, CDR2 YDEGEE. With 5 bases removed from V and 10 bases from J, the gap between germline ends came to 19 bases. As handled by the study authors: Reference gene primer amplification gave estimated nucleated cell counts. Profiling relied on immunoSEQ multiplex PCR, and the TCRdb table lists in-frame clones only, not all of them. For V, J and clone size, that table is used; D and trimming come from the DNA. The table has 200,000 to 300,000 clones, about 87% seen once. This TCR was recovered from a woman in her 70s with active or convalescent COVID-19. Sequencing input: peripheral blood. This chain connects TRBV5-8 to TRBJ2-7; D is possibly TRBD1 (6 bases). The CDR3 coding sequence is TGTGCCAGCAGACCTACCGGGACACCAATCCAGTACTTC. Translated, it gives CASRPTGTPIQYF. The whole variable domain, remainder taken from reference TRBV5-8 and TRBJ2-7, is EAGVTQSPTHLIKTRGQQATLRCSPISGHTSVYWYQQALGLGLQFLLWYDEGEERNRGNFPPRFSGRQFPNYSSELNVNALELEDSALYLCASRPTGTPIQYFGPGTRLTVT.